These 4 T cell receptor beta chains share one sample of origin, sequenced in a study of OX40 agonist ivuxolimab in advanced cancers. Some clones are missing from TCRdb's copy, which holds only in-frame ones; the method was immunoSEQ multiplex PCR. The sample lists tens of thousands of clones; approximately 80% were seen once. The starting material was CD4+ or CD8+ T cells sorted from blood, obtained in a trial of the OX40 agonist ivuxolimab. All receptors derive from an adult with an advanced solid tumor such as melanoma, head and neck, liver or kidney cancer.

The chain couples TRBV28 to TRBJ1-5; possible D gene TRBD1, 6 bases. Between the trimmed V and J ends, which lost 6 bases and 0 bases, there was a span of 21 bases. Germline V gene data show CDR1 as MDHEN and CDR2 as SYDVKM. The CDR3 length is 18 residues. CDR3 in amino acids: CASSSSGTYVDSNQPQHF. The CDR3 region has the DNA TGTGCCAGCAGCTCCTCCGGGACATACGTTGATAGCAATCAGCCCCAGCATTTT.

The chain is built from TRBV9 and TRBJ2-2, with 7 bases aligning to TRBD2. The length of the CDR3 is 16 residues. The trim removed 0 bases at V and 6 bases at J, leaving 8 bases unmatched. Germline V gene lookup returns CDR1 SGDLS and CDR2 YYNGEE. For the CDR3, the DNA is TGTGCCAGCAGCGTAGTGGCGGGAGCCCTCCCCGGGGAGCTGTTTTTT. It codes for CASSVVAGALPGELFF.

The chain joins TRBV19 to TRBJ2-2, with D perhaps matching TRBD1 or TRBD2 (5 bases each). CDR3 length: 14 residues. CDR1 is LNHDA and CDR2 is SQIVND in the germline V gene (reference sequence). Trimming removed 6 bases from V and 6 bases from J, with 14 bases in between. DNA of the CDR3: TGTGCCAGTAGGGGGCAGGGAGCTCCCGGGGAGCTGTTTTTT. Amino acid sequence: CASRGQGAPGELFF.

The rearrangement links TRBV19 to TRBJ2-1; TRBD1 matches 8 bases. The CDR3 length is 14 residues. Germline CDR1 LNHDA, CDR2 SQIVND (reference sequence). J was trimmed by 0 bases and V by 8 bases; bases with no gene match: 3. The DNA of the CDR3 is TGTGCCAGTGGGGACAGGAGCTCCTACAATGAGCAGTTCTTC. It specifies CASGDRSSYNEQFF.